This T cell receptor beta chain appears in the sequencing data of a study of regulatory T cells in long-lasting Graves disease (dated by TCRdb to the early 2020s). In terms of the full investigation: In the newly diagnosed Graves' disease group, patients had been taking antithyroid drugs for less than 3 months. This study used TCR sequencing and RNA sequencing of peripheral blood to compare persistent Graves' disease patients against newly diagnosed Graves' disease patients. The study was registered as a clinical trial and conducted in China. A total of about 33 samples underwent TCR sequencing, from some 13 patients with persistent Graves' disease and some 20 patients with newly diagnosed Graves' disease.

Sample time point, as interpreted from the label and publication: newly diagnosed GD, antithyroid drugs for less than 3 months. RNA was extracted from PBMCs in TRIzol for both TCR sequencing and RNA sequencing. The diagnosis of Graves' disease followed American Thyroid Association guidelines. Patients were recruited from an endocrinology department in Xi'an, China. Each patient gave around 9.2 milliliters of peripheral blood, collected in an EDTA anticoagulant tube. Ficoll Paque Plus density gradient separation was used to isolate PBMCs, and no further T cell sorting was done. An Agilent 2100 Bioanalyzer and agarose gel were used to check RNA quality, while a NanoDrop 2000 measured RNA concentration. This clonotype has just a few counts. Its specific antigen is unknown. This clone may be a read error of a much larger clone one base away. Reading the germline V gene gives CDR1 SQVTM and CDR2 ANQGSEA. From its cysteine to its phenylalanine, the CDR3 spans 15 amino acids. Only the CDR3 DNA stays, 45 bases, in frame from base 1. A distance of 12 bases separates the germline ends of V and J, which lose 1 base and 0 bases respectively.

Study-level results and caveats: Sequencing and analysis were limited to the TCR beta chain. Persistent patients shared more public clonotypes among themselves (around 2,700) than newly diagnosed patients did (about 1,000). TRBV28, TRBJ1-2 and TRBJ2-5 were preferentially used in persistent disease, while TRBV20-1 and TRBJ2-1 were favored in newly diagnosed disease. Compared with newly diagnosed patients, persistent Graves' disease patients had lower TCR Shannon entropy and fewer highly expanded clones, which suggests clonal expansion. Peripheral blood alone was examined, since thyroid tissue, which constituted the primary lesion, could not be accessed. As a limitation, the authors acknowledged that the small sample size may reduce accuracy.

Library preparation used multiplex PCR. Sequencing took place on an Illumina HiSeq 4000. TCR beta libraries were built with iRepertoire HTBI primers and Arm-PCR amplification of CDR3 regions. Gel purification was performed on PCR products prior to sequencing. The source study handled its data this way. Gene usage analysis of CDR3 amino acid clonotypes relied on the roughly 58 TRBV and 14 TRBJ segments identified across samples. COPE and FqMerger were used to merge the filtered high-quality paired reads into contigs. BLAST was used to align contigs to IMGT TRBV, TRBD and TRBJ reference genes, and CDR3 was defined according to IMGT. Highly expanded clones were defined as clonotypes with a frequency above 0.1%. Shannon entropy was used to measure repertoire diversity, and the Gini coefficient was used to measure V-J evenness. Clonotypes shared by more than one individual were considered public. TCRdb itself trimmed the public reads at Q25 with fastp, ran MiXCR and retained productive beta chains. Each CDR3 protein gets just one entry, which takes the most common genes and DNA from the rows behind it. It is TCRdb's table, rather than the study itself, that gives the V and J calls and clone size. This sample is represented by some 490,000 distinct CDR3 sequences; around 11% of them were singletons. The top ten clones comprise about 8.3% of the sample.

These data were also reused for a study on T cells in Graves' hyperthyroidism and ophthalmopathy. Per that second paper: Stable Graves' hyperthyroidism was defined as the absence of progression to ophthalmopathy over 18 months of follow-up. Hyperthyroidism patients were newly diagnosed, with disease duration under 2 months, and aged 18 to 65 years. The study excluded patients with uncontrolled infections, other autoimmune diseases, pregnancy or lactation. Diagnoses were based on clinical symptoms, serum thyroxine and TRAb, thyroid ultrasound and orbital computed tomography. A first-round RT-PCR of the TCR CDR3 used the HTBI primer set with the Qiagen OneStep RT-PCR kit. Blood samples also contained most of the expanded thyroid clonotypes (frequency above 0.001), which suggests that blood repertoires may reflect thyroid immune responses. Ophthalmopathy was separated from stable hyperthyroidism by a 13 V-J signature model, with approximately 86% sensitivity and about 84% specificity obtained in cross-validation and 80%/75% obtained in testing. During validation, the model predicted progression to ophthalmopathy a median of approximately 6.5 months ahead of onset, with almost 71% sensitivity and 72% to 80% specificity. TCR V-J signatures able to tell the groups apart were searched for in a discovery cohort of 90 to 100 patients, of whom more than 40 had Graves' ophthalmopathy and about 55 had stable Graves' hyperthyroidism. Whether ophthalmopathy could be predicted prospectively was tested in an independent validation cohort made up of roughly 19 hyperthyroidism patients plus 17 patients who later progressed to ophthalmopathy. The 90 to 100 discovery patients were randomly divided into training and test sets at a 7:3 ratio. Thyroid tissue and blood T-cell repertoires from about six Graves' hyperthyroidism patients were also compared in the study. After blood sampling, hyperthyroidism patients were treated with methimazole at a starting dose of 30 mg daily, and ophthalmopathy patients were treated with high-dose intravenous methylprednisolone. A second multiplex PCR round built the libraries, followed by size selection and purification. Paired-end sequencing of the libraries was performed with 100 bp reads on an Illumina HiSeq2000. SOAPnuke was used to process the raw data, with reads discarded if the reads contained adapters or uncalled bases, had a mean Phred below 15, or lacked an exact constant-primer or identifier match. COPE v1.2.5 was used to merge high-quality paired reads, and clonotypes were defined as unique nucleotide sequences. MiTCR v1.1 was used to align clonotypes to the IMGT TRBV, TRBD and TRBJ reference segments. The analysis included only V-J combinations with a frequency above 0.0001, which together covered approximately 99% of the repertoires. The TCS score was defined as F50 (clonal expansion) divided by E x V (chaos), with BLOSUM62-based TCRdist calculated between CDR3 peptides within each V-J. Welch's t-statistics and random forest reduced just over 500 V-J features to 10 to 15, which were used in a naive Bayes classifier (R e1071). Sample size was not statistically predetermined, and blinding of investigators to group allocation was not performed. TCR Vbeta CDR3 sequencing of 135 peripheral blood samples (around 45 ophthalmopathy, 75 hyperthyroidism and approximately 17 progressor patients) is reported in the paper.

This TCR was sampled from a woman aged 25 to 39 with Graves disease. Donor details come from another sample of the same person, matched by shared clones. This receptor chain uses TRBV29-1 and TRBJ2-5; the D gene is perhaps TRBD1, from 6 matching bases. Here the sequenced sample was peripheral blood mononuclear cells (PBMCs), taken at new diagnosis, from a patient treated with antithyroid drugs. The DNA reads as follows: TGCAGCGTTGAAGGGGACAAAGGGTACCAAGAGACCCAGTACTTC. This sequence encodes CSVEGDKGYQETQYF.